The T cell receptor (beta chain) described here comes from a study of a mutant IDH1 vaccine in newly diagnosed glioma. Study as a whole: Vaccine dosing followed radiotherapy by 4-6 weeks, or accompanied temozolomide cycles. The treated population exhibited a male proportion of about 60%, a female proportion of about 38%, and a mean age of roughly 39 years. Visit timing is recorded as week 35 for V12 and week 47 for V13.

This clone appeared a single time. Its antigen is currently unknown. Stated time point: week 35, safety follow-up. Vaccinated patients received 300 ug of mutant IDH1 20-mer peptide per dose, with topical imiquimod. Sequencing used immunoSEQ multiplex PCR; TCRdb keeps in-frame clones, though not all of them. The sample comprises 60,000 to 65,000 clones, about four fifths of which are singletons, and under 6% rests with the top ten. Germline V gives CDR1 SGHRS, CDR2 YFSETQ. This CDR3 contains 16 residues. Trimming removed 3 bases from V and 2 bases from J, with 18 bases in between. The chain joins TRBV5-1 to TRBJ2-7; D may be TRBD1 (6 bases). The receptor was isolated from a man aged 40-49 years with glioma. This specimen consisted of PBMCs, obtained from a glioma patient whose treatment included an IDH1 peptide vaccine. The chain's CDR3 is CASSSLIRQAPYEQYF. The CDR3 nucleotides read TGCGCCAGCAGCTCCCTAATACGACAGGCTCCCTACGAGCAGTACTTC.